This record covers a single T cell receptor beta chain. Only a few counts were recorded for this clone. The antigen this receptor binds is unknown. Base-call qualities are not available, and no considerably larger clone is one nucleotide away. The data are from a study of blood T cell repertoires in COVID-19 (dated by TCRdb to about 2020). Broadly, across the study: Samples covering the acute and convalescent phases of COVID-19 were provided by collaborators in the United States, Italy and Spain. The repertoires were released in a freely available public database meant as a resource for research on the immune response to SARS-CoV-2. Where available, HLA class I and class II types were taken from metadata supplied by the sample provider and were not determined by assay-based typing. The material from the prospective study consisted of cDNA or gDNA derived from T cells, B-cell-depleted T cells, or PBMCs. Nearly every sample came with metadata listing a de-identified subject ID, COVID-19 status, age in years and sex. Subjects who had been exposed to COVID-19, were actively infected with it, or had recovered from it provided the deeply sampled blood TCRbeta repertoires that made up the dataset. The samples were drawn from two sources: the first 160 participants of the ongoing ImmuneRACE study, and 1,200 or so subjects contributed by 6 global collaborators. Findings and caveats that apply to the study as a whole: How much clinical and demographic metadata was included differed by source and by participant, and the metadata was provided uncurated.

Measured from the cysteine to the phenylalanine, the CDR3 is 13 residues long. The kept DNA is CDR3 alone, 39 bases in frame from the first base. Trimming at the junction amounts to 1 base on V and 2 bases on J, and the germline ends lie 5 bases apart. Based on the germline V gene, the CDR1 and CDR2 sequences are SGHTA and FQGNSA. TCRbeta CDR3 regions were amplified from genomic DNA using the immunoSEQ Assay, a bias-controlled multiplex PCR. The paper's data handling went like this. Within the assay, amplification of reference gene primers was used to estimate how many nucleated cells each sample contained. To quantify the absolute abundance of each unique TCRbeta CDR3 rearrangement, sequence reads were collapsed and filtered. Productive Simpson clonality was computed per sample as the square root of Simpson's diversity index over productive rearrangements. TCRdb's version of the immuneACCESS table is confined to in-frame rearrangements and falls short of the full clone set. An unresolved V gene accounts for under half of the shortfall where checked; the remainder is of unknown origin. That table is the source of V, J and clone size, and D and trimming were worked out from the DNA. Within this sample are approximately 90,000 clones, with 86% of them counted one time only. Jointly, the top ten make up around 20% of the sample.

Each collaborating institution followed its own protocols to collect whole blood in K2EDTA tubes. For TCRbeta analysis, collaborators shipped samples in one of three forms: frozen whole blood, isolated PBMCs, or DNA extracted from either of those sample types. The TCR comes from a woman at least 80 years old with acute or convalescent COVID-19. The sequence is built from TRBV7-2 and TRBJ1-1, with the D gene uncertain. The sequencing sample was made of peripheral blood. The CDR3 reads as follows: CASSLGRNTEAFF. The DNA sequence is TGTGCCAGCAGCTTAGGCAGAAACACTGAAGCTTTCTTT.